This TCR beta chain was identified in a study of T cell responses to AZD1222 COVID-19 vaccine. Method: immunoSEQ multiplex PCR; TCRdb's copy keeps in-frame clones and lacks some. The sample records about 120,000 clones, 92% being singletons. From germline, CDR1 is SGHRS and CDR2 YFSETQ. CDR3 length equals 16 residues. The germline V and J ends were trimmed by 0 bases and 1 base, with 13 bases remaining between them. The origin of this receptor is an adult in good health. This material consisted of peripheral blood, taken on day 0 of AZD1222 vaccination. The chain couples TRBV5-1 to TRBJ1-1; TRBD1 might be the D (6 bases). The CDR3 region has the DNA TGCGCCAGCAGCTTGGTGGCAGGGGCAAGGAACACTGAAGCTTTCTTT. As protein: CASSLVAGARNTEAFF.